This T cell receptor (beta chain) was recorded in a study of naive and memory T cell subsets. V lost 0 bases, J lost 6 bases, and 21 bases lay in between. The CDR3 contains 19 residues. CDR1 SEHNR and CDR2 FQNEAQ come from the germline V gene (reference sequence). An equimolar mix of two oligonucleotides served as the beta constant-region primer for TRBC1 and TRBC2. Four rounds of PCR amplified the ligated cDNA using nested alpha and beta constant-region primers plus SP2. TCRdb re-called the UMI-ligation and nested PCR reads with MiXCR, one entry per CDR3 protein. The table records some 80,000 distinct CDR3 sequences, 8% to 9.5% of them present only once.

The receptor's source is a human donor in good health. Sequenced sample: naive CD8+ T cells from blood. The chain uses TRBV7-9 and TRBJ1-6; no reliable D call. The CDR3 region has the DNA TGTGCCAGCAGCTTAGCGTCGGTCATAACCTCCCAGAGTAATTCACCCCTCCACTTT. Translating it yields CASSLASVITSQSNSPLHF.